This T cell receptor (beta chain) was sequenced for a study of shared clonotypes between healthy human individuals. V gave up 0 bases and J gave up 10 bases, with 13 bases separating them. CDR1 and CDR2 (germline): SGHRS, YFSETQ. There are 13 residues in the CDR3. As handled by the study authors: For the immunoSEQ data, sequences were junction-only without quality scores, so filtering differed. Only in-frame clones appear in the TCRdb table, and some are missing; sequencing was by immunoSEQ multiplex PCR. V, J and clone size reflect that table, while D and trimming were determined from the DNA. The table records nearly 1,000,000 clones, around 80% of them present only once. This clone was seen just once.

Input material: memory CD4+ T cells sorted from blood. Subset specified: CD45RA-negative fraction. J is TRBJ1-1 and V is TRBV5-1, with TRBD1 as a possible D gene (5 bases). The receptor was derived from a man between 18 and 29 years old in good health. The CDR3 nucleotides read TGCGCCAGCAGCTTGGCGGAGGGGAAGGGAGCTTTCTTT. Its protein product is CASSLAEGKGAFF.